One and the same sample provided the 22 T cell receptor beta chains below, sequenced in a study of cytomegalovirus exposure and HLA in healthy donors. Both 60 Vbeta primers and 13 Jbeta primers went into the PCR. Clones were sequenced by immunoSEQ multiplex PCR, and TCRdb holds only the in-frame ones, with some missing. The data hold 150,000 to 200,000 clones, with 76% observed a single time. Sequenced: PBMCs. The receptors derive from a man between 18 and 29 years old in good health and CMV-seronegative.

This clone came up once. The chain recombines TRBV15 with TRBJ2-7, with a possible D match to TRBD2 (6 bases). The CDR3 extends over 13 amino acids. The V end lost 0 bases, the J end lost 6 bases, and 9 bases lay between the germline ends. CDR1 is LNHNV, CDR2 YYDKDF, per germline (reference sequence). In DNA, the CDR3 is TGTGCCACCAGCAGAGATTTGCGGGGCGAGCAGTACTTC. Translation: CATSRDLRGEQYF.

This clone was detected once. This rearrangement joins TRBV6-1 to TRBJ2-7, with 7 positions matching TRBD1. This CDR3 is built from 14 residues. The trim removed 5 bases at V and 3 bases at J, leaving 7 bases unmatched. The V gene's germline CDR1 is MNHNS and CDR2 SASEGT. The CDR3 coding sequence is TGTGCCAGCAGTCCTCCGGGACAGTACTACGAGCAGTACTTC. As protein: CASSPPGQYYEQYF.

V usage is TRBV29-1 and J usage is TRBJ1-1; D is unclear. Per the germline V gene, CDR1 is SQVTM and CDR2 is ANQGSEA. This CDR3 has 14 amino acids. The ends were cut back, 6 bases at V and 1 base at J, with 15 bases in the middle. The CDR3 DNA reads TGCAGCGTATCCCGGGAGGGCTCGAACACTGAAGCTTTCTTT. The encoded protein is CSVSREGSNTEAFF. Complete variable domain (other parts from reference TRBV29-1 and TRBJ1-1): SAVISQKPSRDICQRGTSLTIQCQVDSQVTMMFWYRQQPGQSLTLIATANQGSEATYESGFVIDKFPISRPNLTFSTLTVSNMSPEDSSIYLCSVSREGSNTEAFFGQGTRLTVV.

The chain recombines TRBV30 with TRBJ2-5, with TRBD2 matching 13 bases. J was trimmed by 4 bases and V by 4 bases; bases with no gene match: 6. Per the germline V gene, CDR1 is GTSNPN and CDR2 is SVGIG (reference sequence). The CDR3 covers 15 residues. As DNA, the CDR3 is TGTGCCTGGAAAAACGGACTAGCGGGGGTAGAGACCCAGTACTTC. Its protein product is CAWKNGLAGVETQYF.

The chain is built from TRBV6-1 and TRBJ2-6; D possibly corresponds to TRBD1 (5 bases). Germline V gene sequence: CDR1 MNHNS, CDR2 SASEGT. This CDR3 is 15 amino acids long. With 8 bases removed from V and 4 bases from J, the gap between germline ends came to 15 bases. The CDR3 region is CASSRAGLGANVLTF. The CDR3 nucleotides are TGTGCCAGCTCCCGGGCAGGGCTCGGGGCCAACGTCCTGACTTTC.

The chain employs TRBV7-8 and TRBJ2-1; D call uncertain. Trimming removed 5 bases from V and 5 bases from J, with 19 bases in between. CDR3 length equals 16 residues. The germline gives CDR1 SGHVS, CDR2 FQNEAQ. CDR3: CASSPPPLGADNEQFF. CDR3 nucleotides: TGTGCCAGCAGCCCACCTCCTTTGGGCGCCGACAATGAGCAGTTCTTC.

This clone was picked up a small number of times. The V and J genes are TRBV7-8 and TRBJ1-6; D perhaps matches TRBD1 (6 bases). V lost 6 bases, J lost 9 bases, and 15 bases lay in between. Germline CDR1 is SGHVS and CDR2 is FQNEAQ. The CDR3 loop spans 14 amino acids. The CDR3 is CASRTIQGTSPLHF. CDR3 coding DNA: TGTGCCAGCAGGACGATACAGGGTACTTCACCCCTCCACTTT.

The J gene is TRBJ2-5, the V gene TRBV7-2; 11 bases fit TRBD1. The CDR3 has 14 amino acids. Germline lookup yields CDR1 SGHTA and CDR2 FQGNSA. The ends lost 3 bases at V and 5 bases at J; junction bases unmatched: 2. This CDR3 reads CASSFGTGGETQYF. CDR3 bases: TGTGCCAGCAGCTTCGGGACAGGGGGGGAGACCCAGTACTTC. The full variable domain, with the rest looked up from reference TRBV7-2 and TRBJ2-5, is GAGVSQSPSNKVTEKGKDVELRCDPISGHTALYWYRQSLGQGLEFLIYFQGNSAPDKSGLPSDRFSAERTGGSVSTLTIQRTQQEDSAVYLCASSFGTGGETQYFGPGTRLLVL.

The chain couples TRBV5-1 to TRBJ2-1, with 8 bases aligning to TRBD2. The V and J ends lost 4 bases and 0 bases, in that order; junction bases with no gene match: 12. CDR3 size: 18 residues. Germline V gives CDR1 SGHRS, CDR2 YFSETQ. The CDR3 here is CASSPGGLSGNSYNEQFF. The CDR3 region has the DNA TGCGCCAGCAGCCCCGGGGGCCTTAGCGGGAACTCCTACAATGAGCAGTTCTTC.

The J gene is TRBJ1-6, the V gene TRBV11-2; maybe TRBD1 (5 bases). Trimming cost V 8 bases and J 11 bases, with 16 bases left between them. Germline V lookup: CDR1 SGHAT, CDR2 FQNNGV. This CDR3 comprises 13 residues. CDR3 protein: CASPSEGRAPLHF. Here the CDR3 DNA reads TGTGCCAGCCCCTCGGAGGGGCGGGCACCCCTCCACTTT.

The rearrangement links TRBV2 to TRBJ2-7, with D perhaps matching TRBD2 (6 bases). Per germline, CDR1 SNHLY and CDR2 FYNNEI. The CDR3 runs 11 residues. V was trimmed by 8 bases and J by 5 bases, leaving 10 bases between them. The chain's CDR3 is CASGEVDEQYF. In nucleotides, the CDR3 is TGTGCCAGCGGGGAGGTCGACGAGCAGTACTTC.

The J gene is TRBJ1-5, the V gene TRBV28; D remains unclear. Germline CDR1 MDHEN, CDR2 SYDVKM. V shed 3 bases and J shed 7 bases, with 10 bases lying between them. This CDR3 has 13 residues. CDR3 amino acids: CASSFGVRQPQHF. The CDR3 bases are TGTGCCAGCAGTTTTGGTGTCCGGCAGCCCCAGCATTTT.

V usage is TRBV5-1 and J usage is TRBJ2-7; the D gene is possibly TRBD2 (5 bases). The CDR3 extends over 15 amino acids. CDR1 and CDR2 (germline): SGHRS, YFSETQ. With 0 bases removed from V and 9 bases from J, the gap between germline ends came to 19 bases. CDR3 in amino acids: CASSLGGLMRSGQYF. In DNA form, the CDR3 reads TGCGCCAGCAGCTTGGGAGGGCTAATGAGGTCGGGGCAGTACTTC.

The rearrangement uses TRBV4-1 and TRBJ1-1; 9 nucleotides agree with TRBD1. With 4 bases clipped from V and 0 bases from J, the junction kept 15 bases outside the gene matches. The CDR3 runs 19 residues. CDR1 MGHRA and CDR2 YSYEKL come from the germline V gene. The CDR3 nucleotides read TGCGCCAGCAGCCCCCACTCACCCTCCGGGACAGGGCTGAACACTGAAGCTTTCTTT. It codes for CASSPHSPSGTGLNTEAFF.

J is TRBJ1-3 and V is TRBV9; TRBD1 might be the D (5 bases). Germline V gene lookup returns CDR1 SGDLS and CDR2 YYNGEE. The CDR3 has 15 residues. Trimming removed 0 bases from V and 2 bases from J, with 9 bases in between. DNA for the CDR3: TGTGCCAGCAGCGTAGCTTGGGGGGCTGGAAACACCATATATTTT. It specifies CASSVAWGAGNTIYF.

V is TRBV2 and J is TRBJ1-2; D is perhaps TRBD1 (5 bases). CDR3 size: 13 residues. The V gene lost 7 bases and the J gene lost 6 bases, with 15 bases spanning the gap. Germline V lookup: CDR1 SNHLY, CDR2 FYNNEI. This CDR3 is CASTPLGRNGYTF. As DNA, the CDR3 is TGTGCCAGCACCCCCCTGGGGCGGAATGGCTACACCTTC.

The chain couples TRBV7-6 to TRBJ2-1; possibly TRBD2 for D (6 bases). CDR1 is SGHVS and CDR2 is FNYEAQ in the germline V gene. The CDR3 is 13 amino acids. V was pared by 6 bases and J by 14 bases, with 20 bases between. The CDR3, as DNA: TGTGCCAGCAGTTCAACCGCGGGGAGGAGAGAGTTCTTC. Amino acid sequence: CASSSTAGRREFF.

This chain connects TRBV7-2 to TRBJ1-5; TRBD1 matches 12 bases. Germline V gene lookup returns CDR1 SGHTA and CDR2 FQGNSA. The CDR3 consists of 16 residues. Germline trimming cut 3 bases from V and 4 bases from J; bases unmatched to any gene: 4. The chain's CDR3 is CASSFPGQGANQPQHF. The CDR3 DNA reads as TGTGCCAGCAGCTTTCCGGGACAGGGGGCAAATCAGCCCCAGCATTTT.

The chain joins TRBV9 to TRBJ1-4, with D unclear. The CDR3 runs 15 residues. With 1 base removed from V and 7 bases from J, the gap between germline ends came to 14 bases. Germline lookup yields CDR1 SGDLS and CDR2 YYNGEE. The CDR3 loop is CASSVSPGVGEKLFF. The CDR3 region has the DNA TGTGCCAGCAGCGTATCCCCTGGAGTCGGTGAAAAACTGTTTTTT.

The chain is built from TRBV19 and TRBJ2-3; D unclear. In germline, CDR1 is LNHDA, CDR2 SQIVND (reference sequence). This CDR3 has 16 amino acids. Trimming left V 5 bases short and J 1 base short, with 16 bases between. The CDR3, as DNA: TGTGCCAGTAGTGCCGCACCGGGTTCGGGCACAGATACGCAGTATTTT. Residues: CASSAAPGSGTDTQYF.

This chain connects TRBV7-8 to TRBJ2-7; the match to TRBD1 covers 7 bases. Germline loops: CDR1 SGHVS, CDR2 FQNEAQ. The CDR3 spans 13 residues. Trimming took 2 bases from V and 5 from J; bases not matched to a gene: 3. This CDR3 reads CASSLRGPHEQYF. The CDR3 DNA reads as TGTGCCAGCAGCTTAAGGGGGCCCCACGAGCAGTACTTC.

The genes are TRBV5-6 and TRBJ1-2, with TRBD1 matching over 9 bases. The CDR3 consists of 13 residues. The junction had 6 bases not matched to a gene; V was cut back by 4 bases and J by 8 bases. Germline CDR1 reads SGHDT; CDR2 reads YYEEEE. The CDR3: CASSPDRGRGYTF. The CDR3 DNA follows: TGTGCCAGCAGCCCCGACAGGGGGAGAGGCTACACCTTC.